This note documents a single T cell receptor (beta chain) sequence. Its binding antigen is unknown. Because the CDR3's place on the DNA is in doubt, the DNA is left out and the CDR3 is given as listed by TCRdb. This record belongs to a study of cytomegalovirus exposure and HLA in healthy donors (dated by TCRdb to about 2017). General notes on the study: An earlier analysis of approximately 640 of the donors reported 250 to 300 Gb of sequence data and 100 million to 130 million unique TCR beta sequences from some 180 million T cells. An early release covering about 600 HLA-typed donors comprised about 300 gigabases of sequencing data and tens of millions of unique TCR sequences. Among the roughly 410 genotyped donors, approximately 81% belonged to the genetic ancestry cluster associated with self-reported Caucasian donors. The study was designed to test whether signatures of past pathogen exposure could be identified by cataloging public T cell receptors. The study used immunosequencing to profile the T cell repertoires of about 670 subjects and linked those repertoires to cytomegalovirus serostatus. In addition to the first cohort of around 670 subjects, a separate validation cohort of approximately 110 different subjects was used. The study combined high-throughput TCR immunosequencing, statistical association of individual TCRs with disease status, and machine learning to predict cytomegalovirus infection status. A later analysis re-analyzed previously published TCR beta repertoires from 500 to 700 donors and added high-resolution HLA genotyping to study TCR occurrence patterns. Rather than using new phenotypic data, the later analysis identified candidate immune exposures from TCR beta sequences and from how often those sequences occurred across donors. In an earlier analysis of a few hundred of the donors, high-throughput TCR beta sequencing was used to judge whether each TCR beta V gene segment behaved as functional or pseudogenic. Donor age, sex, ethnicity and CMV serostatus were collected together with the repertoire data. Genome-wide SNP genotypes for about 65% of the 666 donors were used in a later genetic analysis, which treated that subset as a discovery cohort. All discovery cohort repertoires had been generated on a single sequencing platform. HLA typing covered class I and class II loci at four-digit resolution. Typing coverage varied by locus: roughly 629-630 donors for A, B, C, DRB1 and DQB1; 522 for DQA1; more than 600 for DPA1; 450 to 480 for DPB1. Several DR-DQ haplotypes were handled as single units for association and clustering, since linkage in the cohort was strong. Among a few hundred genotyped donors of the cohort, an average of approximately 250,000 unique TCR beta nucleotide sequences were sequenced per donor, about a sixth of them non-productive. What the study reported, not specific to this receptor: The classifier was reported to diagnose cytomegalovirus status with high specificity and sensitivity in both the original and validation cohorts. Some IMGT-functional V segments, including TRBV6-2 and TRBV6-3, could not be told apart with the 87-base-pair reads, so those segments were excluded. Roughly uniform sequencing depth across donors was assumed in presence/absence analyses, although this assumption may not hold. V-gene and J-gene trimming of TCR beta chains was associated with a missense DCLRE1C variant in a later genetic analysis, and the association was replicated in an independent cohort. Correlated functional status among segregating V segments might reflect linkage disequilibrium, but an unknown experimental factor could not be ruled out. A cluster of highly shared sequence variants was judged likely to represent a technical artifact of the sequencing pipeline. Broadly in line with IMGT annotations, most TCR beta V segments showed up in productive rearrangements about 90% or about 30% of the time in an earlier analysis of around 600 of the donors. Strong co-occurrence of HLA alleles, especially DR and DQ, made assigning TCR associations to individual alleles difficult. In a later analysis, most CMV-associated TCR beta chains were found to appear HLA-restricted, with HLA associations seemingly driven largely by CMV exposure. This cohort had only TCR beta chains sequenced, and the lack of alpha or paired-chain data limited which features could be detected. In vitro tests confirmed that a few of the cytomegalovirus-associated TCR beta chains recognize cytomegalovirus antigens. In a later analysis, several top co-occurrence clusters were reported to appear linked to parvovirus B19, influenza, CMV and Epstein-Barr virus. The authors suggested that the approach could potentially be extended to other disease states and immunological phenotypes. A further reported finding was that TCR beta sequences accurately predicted the HLA-A and HLA-B alleles for most subjects in the first cohort. HLA typing was unavailable for some donors at each locus, so association tests used only the typed subset. While some public TCRs were present in many individuals, most TCR sequences turned up only very rarely across donors. A later genetic analysis reported fewer N-insertions in productive TCRs among donors in an Asian-associated ancestry cluster than the roughly 700-donor mean. Because counts were too low, seventeen rarely observed V segments, including chromosome 9 orphons, were left out of the earlier analysis of a few hundred of the donors. Immune exposure information for the cohort was limited to CMV serostatus. Specific HLA alleles were associated with 15,000 to 20,000 TCR beta sequences at a false discovery rate of 0.05 in a later analysis. According to a later analysis, TCR association rates differed among HLA loci, with DRB1 alleles showing the most associated TCRs and HLA-C alleles showing the fewest. In a later analysis, HLA-associated TCR beta chains showed more clonal expansion and lower generation probabilities than non-associated chains that were equally common. The study listed 150 to 200 TCR beta chains as associated with cytomegalovirus.

The library was produced with the immunoSEQ multiplex PCR assay. For the multiplex PCR, a mixture combining 60 forward primers for TCR Vbeta segments and 13 reverse primers for TCR Jbeta segments was used. A multiplex PCR assay on genomic DNA amplified the CDR3 region of rearranged TCR beta genes. The Illumina HiSeq System was used to sequence the amplified TCR beta libraries as 87-base-pair reads. From the authors' description of their analysis: Across the 700 or so repertoires, a later analysis counted tens of millions of unique TCR beta chains, 9.5 million to 13 million of which were shared by at least two donors. A nearest-neighbor algorithm error-corrected the raw reads and collapsed the reads into unique sequences, merging closely related sequences to remove PCR and sequencing errors. V, D and J gene segments were assigned by aligning CDR3 sequences to IMGT reference sequences. Each retained sequence needed at least a six-nucleotide match to both a V gene segment and a J gene segment. A rearrangement counted as productive if the CDR3 had no stop codons and remained in frame with V and J, and every other rearrangement counted as non-productive. CDR3 was defined according to IMGT convention as the region running from the second conserved V-encoded cysteine to the conserved J-encoded phenylalanine. In an earlier analysis of roughly 610 of the donors, sequences lacking an unambiguous match to a single V gene segment were excluded. An earlier analysis of 587 of the donors classified V segments as functional when productive rearrangements were above 56.7% and as segregating when the standard deviation between donors was above 5%. A statistical classification framework was built to diagnose cytomegalovirus status from the catalog of TCR beta chain sequences. In a later analysis, V and J genes were assigned by comparing TCR nucleotide sequences against IMGT/GENE-DB human TR gene sequences. In a later analysis, CDR3 sequences and most-parsimonious VDJ recombination scenarios were assigned using the TCRdist pipeline. In a later analysis, each TCR beta chain was defined by its CDR3 amino acid sequence together with its V-gene family, and reads without a unique V-gene family were excluded. A later analysis removed 592 highly shared, low-generation-probability nucleotide sequences to deal with suspected cross-contamination and a sequencing artifact. In a later analysis, a clonal expansion index was calculated for each public chain from normalized within-repertoire ranks of inferred template counts. In a later analysis, generation probabilities were computed with a VDJ recombination model fitted to out-of-frame rearrangements, and the resulting probabilities were checked against IGoR. A later analysis scored TCR-TCR, TCR-HLA and TCR-CMV co-occurrence with hypergeometric tests, applying a repertoire-size bias correction to TCR pairs. To estimate false discovery rates, a later analysis permuted the HLA or CMV assignments 20 times. In a later analysis, co-occurring TCRs were grouped using DBSCAN, with TCRdist sequence similarity added in when clustering inside HLA-allele-positive subsets. Repertoires with fewer than 30,000 or more than 120,000 public chains, plus five repertoires with anomalous nucleotide sharing, were excluded from co-occurrence clustering. TCRdb stores this immuneACCESS table with in-frame sequences only. Part of the clones is absent; in the studies checked, under half of the shortfall reflects unresolved V genes, and no reason is known for the rest. The V and J calls and clone size were taken over from that table, and D and trimming were inferred from the DNA. The table for this sample lists about 62,000 clones; 70% to 75% of them were counted only once. Under 6% of the sample is taken by the ten largest.

Taken from cysteine to phenylalanine, the CDR3 has 19 residues. In total, 600 or so healthy bone marrow donors made up the cohort. Cohort members were all nominally healthy when sampled, although unrecorded immune exposures were likely present. The donor was CMV seronegative and was included in the group of 352 seronegative cohort members. A peripheral blood sample was provided by each donor, and peripheral blood mononuclear cells were used for TCR beta sequencing. Genomic DNA extraction from the blood cell samples was performed with the Qiagen DNeasy Blood Extraction Kit. The chain joins TRBV12-2 to TRBJ2-5; the table's TRBD2 call for D was not verified on the DNA. TRBV12-2 is recorded as a pseudogene. The sequenced sample was PBMCs. The receptor's source is a woman in her twenties or thirties in good health and CMV-seronegative. The CDR3 protein is CASRLAWASGAATQETQYF.